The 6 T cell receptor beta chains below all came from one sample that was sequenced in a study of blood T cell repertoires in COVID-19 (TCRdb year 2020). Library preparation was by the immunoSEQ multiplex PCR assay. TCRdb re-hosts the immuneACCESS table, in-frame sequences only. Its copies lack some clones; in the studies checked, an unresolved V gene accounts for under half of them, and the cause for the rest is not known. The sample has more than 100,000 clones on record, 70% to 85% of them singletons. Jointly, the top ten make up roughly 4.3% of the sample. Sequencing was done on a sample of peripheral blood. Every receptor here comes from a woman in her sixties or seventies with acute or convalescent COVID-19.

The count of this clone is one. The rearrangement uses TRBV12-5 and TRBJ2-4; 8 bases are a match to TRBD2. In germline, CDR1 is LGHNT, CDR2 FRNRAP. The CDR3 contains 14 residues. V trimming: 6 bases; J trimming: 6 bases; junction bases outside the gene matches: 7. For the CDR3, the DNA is TGTGCTAGTGGCCCCTCGGCGGGGGGAAACATTCAGTACTTC. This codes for CASGPSAGGNIQYF.

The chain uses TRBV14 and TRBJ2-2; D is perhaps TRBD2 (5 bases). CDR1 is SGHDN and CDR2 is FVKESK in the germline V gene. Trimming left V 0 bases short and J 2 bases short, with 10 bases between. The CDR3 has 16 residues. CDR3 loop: CASSQDVGENTGELFF. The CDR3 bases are TGTGCCAGCAGCCAAGATGTCGGGGAAAACACCGGGGAGCTGTTTTTT.

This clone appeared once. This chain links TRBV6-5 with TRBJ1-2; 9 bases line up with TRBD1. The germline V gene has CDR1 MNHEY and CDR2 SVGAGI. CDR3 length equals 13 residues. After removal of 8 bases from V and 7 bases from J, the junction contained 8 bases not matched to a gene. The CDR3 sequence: CASEPGQGIGYTF. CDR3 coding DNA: TGTGCCAGCGAACCGGGACAGGGTATTGGCTACACCTTC.

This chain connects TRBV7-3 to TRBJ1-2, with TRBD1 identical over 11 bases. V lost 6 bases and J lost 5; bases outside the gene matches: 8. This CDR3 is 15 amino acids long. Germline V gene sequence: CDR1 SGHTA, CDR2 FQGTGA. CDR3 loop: CASSLSGTGGYGYTF. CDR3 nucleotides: TGTGCCAGCAGTCTTTCCGGGACAGGGGGATATGGCTACACCTTC.

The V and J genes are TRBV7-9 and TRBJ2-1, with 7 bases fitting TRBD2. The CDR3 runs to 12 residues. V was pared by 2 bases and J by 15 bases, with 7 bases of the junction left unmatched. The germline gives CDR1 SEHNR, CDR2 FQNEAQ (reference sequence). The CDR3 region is CASSLLAAGRFF. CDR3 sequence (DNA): TGTGCCAGCAGCTTACTAGCGGCCGGGAGGTTCTTC. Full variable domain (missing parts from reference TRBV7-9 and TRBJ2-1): DTGVSQNPRHKITKRGQNVTFRCDPISEHNRLYWYRQTLGQGPEFLTYFQNEAQLEKSRLLSDRFSAERPKGSFSTLEIQRTEQGDSAMYLCASSLLAAGRFFGPGTRLTVL.

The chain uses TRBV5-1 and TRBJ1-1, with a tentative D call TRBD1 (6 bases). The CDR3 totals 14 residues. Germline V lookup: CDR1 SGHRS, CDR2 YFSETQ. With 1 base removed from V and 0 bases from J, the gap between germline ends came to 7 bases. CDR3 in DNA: TGCGCCAGCAGCTTGCAGGGGATGAACACTGAAGCTTTCTTT. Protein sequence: CASSLQGMNTEAFF.